These 28 T cell receptor beta chains originate from one sample sequenced in a study of blood T cell repertoires in COVID-19. Sequencing used immunoSEQ multiplex PCR; TCRdb keeps in-frame clones, though not all of them. The data contain about 160,000 clones, about 93% of them singletons. Source material: peripheral blood. Receptors originate from a woman aged 45-60 years with acute or convalescent COVID-19.

The V and J genes are TRBV5-8 and TRBJ1-1; TRBD1 aligns across 8 bases. The CDR3 runs 18 residues. Germline CDR1 is SGHTS and CDR2 is YDEGEE. Trimming at V came to 5 bases and at J to 1 base, leaving 16 bases not matched to a gene. CDR3 in DNA: TGTGCCAGCAGTTACCGCGTCAGGGGGCAGGTGCGGAACACTGAAGCTTTCTTT. Protein: CASSYRVRGQVRNTEAFF.

J is TRBJ2-7 and V is TRBV6-5; D is perhaps TRBD2 (6 bases). Trimming took 6 bases from V and 0 from J, leaving 9 bases between them. The CDR3 runs to 13 residues. CDR1 MNHEY and CDR2 SVGAGI come from the germline V gene. CDR3 sequence reads: CASRGGNSYEQYF. The CDR3 coding sequence is TGTGCCAGCAGGGGGGGAAACTCCTACGAGCAGTACTTC.

As to this clone: The sample holds other DNA sequences that translate to the same CDR3. The V and J genes are TRBV6-2 or TRBV6-3 and TRBJ1-1; 7 nucleotides agree with TRBD1. V shed 4 bases and J 5 bases; nucleotides not matched to a gene: 7. From germline, CDR1 is MNHEY and CDR2 SVGEGT. The CDR3 sequence is 14 residues long. The DNA for the CDR3 is TGTGCCAGCAGTTCCAGGACAGGAGGGACTGAAGCTTTCTTT. It encodes CASSSRTGGTEAFF.

This clone was picked up one time. The chain combines TRBV29-1 with TRBJ1-2; TRBD1 aligns across 9 bases. Trimming removed 6 bases from V and 3 bases from J; junction bases left unmatched: 5. The CDR3 extends over 13 amino acids. Germline-derived CDR1 and CDR2 are SQVTM and ANQGSEA. The CDR3 reads CSVTGGADYGYTF. CDR3 coding DNA: TGCAGCGTAACAGGGGGCGCGGACTATGGCTACACCTTC.

This clone was seen a single time. This chain uses TRBV5-1 with TRBJ1-3; D is unresolved. The CDR3 totals 15 residues. Per the germline V gene, CDR1 is SGHRS and CDR2 is YFSETQ. V dropped 0 bases and J dropped 4 bases, with 11 bases sitting between them. The CDR3 sequence is CASSLEPGRGNTIYF. The DNA for the CDR3 is TGCGCCAGCAGCTTGGAACCTGGCCGAGGAAACACCATATATTTT.

This clone was found once. The chain is built from TRBV25-1 and TRBJ1-1; 10 bases match TRBD1. The length of the CDR3 is 15 residues. J lost 11 bases, V lost 4 bases, and 13 bases had no gene match. The germline CDR1 and CDR2 sequences are MGHDK and SYGVNS. The DNA of the CDR3 is TGTGCCAGCAGTGGCTCCGGGACAGGGGATTCGAGGGCTTTCTTT. It codes for CASSGSGTGDSRAFF.

The genes are TRBV5-6 and TRBJ2-7, with 11 bases aligning to TRBD2. The CDR3 is 17 amino acids. Germline CDR1 SGHDT, CDR2 YYEEEE. Trimming removed 0 bases from V and 2 bases from J; junction bases left unmatched: 7. CDR3 DNA sequence: TGTGCCAGCAGCTTGGAAACCGGGACTAGCGGACCCTACGAGCAGTACTTC. Its protein is CASSLETGTSGPYEQYF.

J is TRBJ1-1 and V is TRBV30, with D possibly TRBD1 on 5 matching bases. CDR1 and CDR2 (germline): GTSNPN, SVGIG (reference sequence). With 4 bases removed from V and 10 bases from J, the gap between germline ends came to 22 bases. The length of the CDR3 is 14 residues. The CDR3 loop reads CAWTTTRDFTRAFF. The CDR3 DNA reads as TGTGCCTGGACCACGACTCGGGACTTTACTAGAGCTTTCTTT.

This sequence joins TRBV2 and TRBJ2-5, with 8 bases matching TRBD1. Germline V gene lookup returns CDR1 SNHLY and CDR2 FYNNEI. The J segment lost 2 bases and the V segment lost 6 bases, leaving 8 bases of the junction unmatched. The CDR3 extends over 15 amino acids. The DNA of the CDR3 is TGTGCCAGCAGGGATACAGGGGGGTGGCAAGAGACCCAGTACTTC. It translates to CASRDTGGWQETQYF.

The chain carries TRBV28 and TRBJ2-1; TRBD2 matches at 9 bases. The CDR3 is made up of 14 amino acids. Unmatched junction bases numbered 13, after V lost 5 bases and J lost 14 bases. From germline, CDR1 is MDHEN and CDR2 SYDVKM. The CDR3, as DNA: TGTGCCAGCAGTCCGGTCCCTTCTAGCGGGAATGAGTTCTTC. It is translated as CASSPVPSSGNEFF.

The V and J genes are TRBV6-2 or TRBV6-3 and TRBJ1-1; possible D gene TRBD1, 5 bases. The ends were cut back, 5 bases at V and 1 base at J, with 8 bases in the middle. The CDR3 covers 13 residues. Germline V gives CDR1 MNHEY, CDR2 SVGEGT. The CDR3 loop is CASSIRGNTEAFF. The CDR3 DNA is TGTGCCAGCAGTATTAGGGGGAACACTGAAGCTTTCTTT.

V gene TRBV7-2 combines with J gene TRBJ2-3; D is possibly TRBD1 (5 bases). V gave up 2 bases and J gave up 1 base, with 10 bases separating them. Germline V lookup: CDR1 SGHTA, CDR2 FQGNSA. The CDR3 totals 15 residues. The CDR3 coding sequence is TGTGCCAGCAGCTTAAGAGGCAGGGGCACAGATACGCAGTATTTT. Protein: CASSLRGRGTDTQYF. Complete variable domain (other parts from reference TRBV7-2 and TRBJ2-3): GAGVSQSPSNKVTEKGKDVELRCDPISGHTALYWYRQSLGQGLEFLIYFQGNSAPDKSGLPSDRFSAERTGGSVSTLTIQRTQQEDSAVYLCASSLRGRGTDTQYFGPGTRLTVL.

The V gene is TRBV9, the J gene TRBJ1-1, with D unclear. CDR1 SGDLS and CDR2 YYNGEE come from the germline V gene. V was shortened by 0 bases and J by 3 bases, with 12 bases between the two germline ends. The CDR3 runs 15 residues. The CDR3 loop reads CASSVDGRRDTEAFF. The CDR3 nucleotides read TGTGCCAGCAGCGTAGATGGCAGGCGTGACACTGAAGCTTTCTTT.

V is TRBV3-1 (or the pseudogene TRBV3-2) and J is TRBJ1-1; D perhaps matches TRBD1 (5 bases). Germline assignment: CDR1 LGHDT and CDR2 YNNKEL (reference sequence). V dropped 1 base and J dropped 11 bases, with 26 bases sitting between them. CDR3 length: 17 residues. CDR3 region: CASSQGDRETNIRGAFF. The CDR3, as DNA: TGTGCCAGCAGCCAAGGGGACCGGGAGACAAATATAAGAGGGGCTTTCTTT.

The gene calls are TRBV11-2 and TRBJ2-1, with TRBD1 identical over 8 bases. With V trimmed by 3 bases and J by 4 bases, 5 bases remained unmatched. Germline CDR1 is SGHAT and CDR2 is FQNNGV. The length of the CDR3 is 15 residues. The CDR3: CASSFDRGGYNEQFF. The DNA for the CDR3 is TGTGCCAGCAGCTTCGACAGGGGCGGATACAATGAGCAGTTCTTC.

The V gene is TRBV6-2 or TRBV6-3, the J gene TRBJ2-2, with 8 bases identical to TRBD2. The CDR3 totals 20 residues. Germline values: CDR1 MNHEY, CDR2 SVGEGT. V gave up 5 bases and J gave up 7 bases; unmatched junction bases: 24. CDR3 nucleotides: TGTGCCAGCAGTAACAAGACGCCCCTTGCGGGAGGCGATGGTATCGGGGAGCTGTTTTTT. It codes for CASSNKTPLAGGDGIGELFF.

The genes are TRBV6-5 and TRBJ2-1, with D perhaps matching TRBD1 (6 bases). The V and J ends lost 4 bases and 7 bases respectively, with 14 bases between them. Per the germline V gene, CDR1 is MNHEY and CDR2 is SVGAGI. This CDR3 is 14 amino acids long. The CDR3 is CASSWGGGRNEQFF. The CDR3 nucleotides read TGTGCCAGCAGTTGGGGTGGGGGCAGGAATGAGCAGTTCTTC.

In this sample, this clone turned up once. The CDR3 spells CASSHGPITDTQYF. DNA of the CDR3: TGTGCCAGCAGTCATGGGCCTATCACAGATACGCAGTATTTT. This chain joins TRBV7-8 and TRBJ2-3; unclear D gene. The V end lost 6 bases, the J end lost 2 bases, and 12 bases lay between the germline ends. CDR1 SGHVS and CDR2 FQNEAQ come from the germline V gene. This CDR3 contains 14 residues.

The gene calls are TRBV19 and TRBJ2-3, with TRBD2 matching over 7 bases. CDR3 length: 18 amino acids. Germline trimming cut 0 bases from V and 1 base from J; bases unmatched to any gene: 10. Germline V gene lookup returns CDR1 LNHDA and CDR2 SQIVND (reference sequence). In nucleotides, the CDR3 is TGTGCCAGTAGTATAGACAGTCCAATAGCGGGTCGCACAGATACGCAGTATTTT. This encodes CASSIDSPIAGRTDTQYF. The full variable domain, in which reference TRBV19 and TRBJ2-3 provide the parts outside the CDR3, is DGGITQSPKYLFRKEGQNVTLSCEQNLNHDAMYWYRQDPGQGLRLIYYSQIVNDFQKGDIAEGYSVSREKKESFPLTVTSAQKNPTAFYLCASSIDSPIAGRTDTQYFGPGTRLTVL.

The chain carries TRBV19 and TRBJ2-1, with D unresolved. Germline V CDR1 and CDR2: LNHDA, SQIVND (reference sequence). Trimming cost V 7 bases and J 6 bases, with 16 bases left between them. CDR3 length: 14 residues. For the CDR3, the DNA is TGTGCCAGTACCCCGTATGATTCGGGCAATGAGCAGTTCTTC. Its translation is CASTPYDSGNEQFF.

V usage is TRBV6-1 and J usage is TRBJ2-7; 7 positions agree with TRBD1. The CDR3 sequence is 17 residues long. Germline-derived CDR1 and CDR2 are MNHNS and SASEGT. Losses at the gene ends were 3 bases for V and 5 bases for J; bases not matched to a gene: 16. The CDR3 sequence is CASSDLPSTGVFDEQYF. CDR3 coding DNA: TGTGCCAGCAGTGACCTACCGTCCACAGGGGTATTCGACGAGCAGTACTTC.

The rearrangement uses TRBV18 and TRBJ1-3; tentatively, D is TRBD1 (5 bases). CDR1 KGHSH and CDR2 LQKENI come from the germline V gene. The ends were cut back, 6 bases at V and 0 bases at J, with 9 bases in the middle. There are 14 residues in the CDR3. CDR3 amino acids: CASSTRDSGNTIYF. The CDR3 nucleotides are TGTGCCAGCTCGACCAGGGACTCTGGAAACACCATATATTTT.

This clone was found once. This chain links TRBV29-1 with TRBJ2-2, with D possibly matching TRBD1 (6 bases). Germline V gene data show CDR1 as SQVTM and CDR2 as ANQGSEA. Between the trimmed V and J ends, which lost 3 bases and 0 bases, there was a span of 11 bases. The CDR3 is made up of 15 amino acids. The CDR3 bases are TGCAGCGTTGACTTCAGGGGAACGAACACCGGGGAGCTGTTTTTT. Its translation: CSVDFRGTNTGELFF.

The rearrangement uses TRBV30 and TRBJ1-5; TRBD1 might be the D (5 bases). Trimming took off 1 base at V and 5 bases at J, with 18 bases between the two ends. Germline lookup yields CDR1 GTSNPN and CDR2 SVGIG (reference sequence). This CDR3 has 16 amino acids. The CDR3 reads CAWSDPAGFHDQPQHF. The CDR3 DNA follows: TGTGCCTGGAGTGACCCCGCAGGGTTCCACGATCAGCCCCAGCATTTT.

The CDR3 is CASSPFPYEQYF. CDR3 nucleotides: TGTGCCAGCAGTCCATTTCCCTACGAGCAGTACTTC. The chain carries TRBV28 and TRBJ2-7; D is undetermined. With 5 bases removed from V and 2 bases from J, the gap between germline ends came to 7 bases. Germline-derived CDR1 and CDR2 are MDHEN and SYDVKM. This CDR3 comprises 12 residues.

The chain joins TRBV28 to TRBJ2-7, with 7 bases fitting TRBD1. V was clipped by 3 bases and J by 2 bases; unmatched bases: 4. Germline V lookup: CDR1 MDHEN, CDR2 SYDVKM. The CDR3 is 14 residues long. The CDR3: CASSFWQGAYEQYF. DNA of the CDR3: TGTGCCAGCAGTTTTTGGCAGGGGGCCTACGAGCAGTACTTC.

This clone came up once. The chain recombines TRBV28 with TRBJ2-2, with a tentative D call TRBD2 (5 bases). Trimming left V 4 bases short and J 0 bases short, with 9 bases between. The CDR3 is made up of 15 amino acids. Germline values: CDR1 MDHEN, CDR2 SYDVKM. The CDR3 DNA reads TGTGCCAGCAGTTCGACGGGGACGAACACCGGGGAGCTGTTTTTT. Its protein product is CASSSTGTNTGELFF.

This chain links TRBV5-4 with TRBJ1-3; TRBD1 matches 7 bases. V lost 5 bases, J lost 3 bases, and 8 bases stayed unmatched. From germline, CDR1 is SGHNT and CDR2 YYREEE (reference sequence). The CDR3 loop spans 15 amino acids. The CDR3, as DNA: TGTGCCAGCAGGCCGGATACAGGGGTTGGAAACACCATATATTTT. It is translated as CASRPDTGVGNTIYF.